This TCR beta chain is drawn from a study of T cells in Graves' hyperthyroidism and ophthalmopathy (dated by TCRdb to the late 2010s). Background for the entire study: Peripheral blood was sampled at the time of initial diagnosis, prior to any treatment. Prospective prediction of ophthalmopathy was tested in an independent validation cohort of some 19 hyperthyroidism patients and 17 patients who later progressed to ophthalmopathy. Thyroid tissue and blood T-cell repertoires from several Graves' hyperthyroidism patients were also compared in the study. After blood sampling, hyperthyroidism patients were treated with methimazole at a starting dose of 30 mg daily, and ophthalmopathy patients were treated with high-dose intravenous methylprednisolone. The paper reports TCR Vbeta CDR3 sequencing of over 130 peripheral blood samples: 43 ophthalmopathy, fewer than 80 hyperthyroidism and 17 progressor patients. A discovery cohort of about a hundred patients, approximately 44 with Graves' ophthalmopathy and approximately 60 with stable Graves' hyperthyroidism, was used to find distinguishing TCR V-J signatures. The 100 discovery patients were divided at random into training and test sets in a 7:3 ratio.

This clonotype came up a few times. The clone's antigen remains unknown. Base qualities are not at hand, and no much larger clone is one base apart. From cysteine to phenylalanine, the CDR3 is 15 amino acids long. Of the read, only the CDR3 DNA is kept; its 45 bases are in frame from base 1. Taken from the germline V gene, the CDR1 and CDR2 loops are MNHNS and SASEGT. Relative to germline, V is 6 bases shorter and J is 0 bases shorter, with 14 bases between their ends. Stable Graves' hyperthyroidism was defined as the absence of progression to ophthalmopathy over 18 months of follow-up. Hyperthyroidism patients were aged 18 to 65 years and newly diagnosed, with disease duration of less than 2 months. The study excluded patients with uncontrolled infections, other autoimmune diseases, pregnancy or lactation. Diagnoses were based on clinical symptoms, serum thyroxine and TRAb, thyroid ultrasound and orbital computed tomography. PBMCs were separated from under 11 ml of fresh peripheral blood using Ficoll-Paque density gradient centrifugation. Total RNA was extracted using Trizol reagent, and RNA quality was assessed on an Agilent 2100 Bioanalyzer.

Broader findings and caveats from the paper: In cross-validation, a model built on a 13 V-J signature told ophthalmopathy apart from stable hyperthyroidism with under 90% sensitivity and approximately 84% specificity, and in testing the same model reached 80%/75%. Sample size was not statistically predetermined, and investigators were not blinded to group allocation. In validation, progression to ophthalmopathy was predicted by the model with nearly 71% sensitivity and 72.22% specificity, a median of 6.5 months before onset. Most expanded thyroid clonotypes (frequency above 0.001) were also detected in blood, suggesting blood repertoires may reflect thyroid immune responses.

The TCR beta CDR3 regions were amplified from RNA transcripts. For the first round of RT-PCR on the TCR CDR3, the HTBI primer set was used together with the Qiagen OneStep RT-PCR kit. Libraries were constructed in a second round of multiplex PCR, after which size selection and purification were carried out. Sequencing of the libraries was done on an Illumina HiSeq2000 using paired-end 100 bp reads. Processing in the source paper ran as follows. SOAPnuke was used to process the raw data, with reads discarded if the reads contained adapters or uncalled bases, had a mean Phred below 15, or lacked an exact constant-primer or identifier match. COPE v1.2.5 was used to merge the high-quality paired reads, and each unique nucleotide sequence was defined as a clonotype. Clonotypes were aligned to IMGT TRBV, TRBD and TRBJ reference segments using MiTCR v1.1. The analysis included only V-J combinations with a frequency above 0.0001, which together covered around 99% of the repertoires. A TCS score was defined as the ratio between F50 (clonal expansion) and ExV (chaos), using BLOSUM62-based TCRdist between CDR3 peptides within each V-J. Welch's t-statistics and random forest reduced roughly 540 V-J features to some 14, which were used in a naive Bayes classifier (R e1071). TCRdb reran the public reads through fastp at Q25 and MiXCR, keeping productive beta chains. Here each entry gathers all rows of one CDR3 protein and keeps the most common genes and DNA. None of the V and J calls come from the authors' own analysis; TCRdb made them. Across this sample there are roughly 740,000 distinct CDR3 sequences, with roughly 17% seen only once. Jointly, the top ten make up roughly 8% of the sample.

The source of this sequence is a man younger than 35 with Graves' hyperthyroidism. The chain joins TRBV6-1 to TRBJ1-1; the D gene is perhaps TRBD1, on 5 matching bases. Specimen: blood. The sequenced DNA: TGTGCCAGCAGGATCTCCGACAGCATGAACACTGAAGCTTTCTTT. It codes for CASRISDSMNTEAFF.